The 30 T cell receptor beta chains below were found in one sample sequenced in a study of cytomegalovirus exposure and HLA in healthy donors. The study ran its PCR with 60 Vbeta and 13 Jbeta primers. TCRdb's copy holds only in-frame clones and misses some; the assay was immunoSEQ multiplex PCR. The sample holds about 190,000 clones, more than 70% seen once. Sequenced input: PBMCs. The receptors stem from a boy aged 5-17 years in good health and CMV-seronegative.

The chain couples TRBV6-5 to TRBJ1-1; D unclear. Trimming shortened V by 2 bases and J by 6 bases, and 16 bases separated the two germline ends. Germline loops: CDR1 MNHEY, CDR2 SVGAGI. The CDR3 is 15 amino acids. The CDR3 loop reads CASSYLPGGSPEAFF. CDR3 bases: TGTGCCAGCAGTTACCTCCCGGGAGGGTCCCCTGAAGCTTTCTTT.

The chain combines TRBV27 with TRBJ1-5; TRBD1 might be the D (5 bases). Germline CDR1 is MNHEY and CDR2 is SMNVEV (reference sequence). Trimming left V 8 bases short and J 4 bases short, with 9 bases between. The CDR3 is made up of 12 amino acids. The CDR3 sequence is CASQTENQPQHF. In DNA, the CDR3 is TGTGCCAGCCAGACAGAAAATCAGCCCCAGCATTTT.

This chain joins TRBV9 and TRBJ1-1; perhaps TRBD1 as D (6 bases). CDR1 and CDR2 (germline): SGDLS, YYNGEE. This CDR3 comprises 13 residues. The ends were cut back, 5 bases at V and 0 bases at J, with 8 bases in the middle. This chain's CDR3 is CASRGTMNTEAFF. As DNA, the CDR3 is TGTGCCAGCAGGGGGACAATGAACACTGAAGCTTTCTTT.

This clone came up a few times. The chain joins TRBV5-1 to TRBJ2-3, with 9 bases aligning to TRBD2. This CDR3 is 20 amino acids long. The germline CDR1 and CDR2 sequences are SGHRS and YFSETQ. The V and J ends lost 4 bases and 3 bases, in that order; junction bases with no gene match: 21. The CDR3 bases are TGCGCCAGCAGCCCCCAGCGTGCGGGGACGACTAGCGGATGGACAGATACGCAGTATTTT. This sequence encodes CASSPQRAGTTSGWTDTQYF. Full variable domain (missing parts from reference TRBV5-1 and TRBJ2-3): KAGVTQTPRYLIKTRGQQVTLSCSPISGHRSVSWYQQTPGQGLQFLFEYFSETQRNKGNFPGRFSGRQFSNSRSEMNVSTLELGDSALYLCASSPQRAGTTSGWTDTQYFGPGTRLTVL.

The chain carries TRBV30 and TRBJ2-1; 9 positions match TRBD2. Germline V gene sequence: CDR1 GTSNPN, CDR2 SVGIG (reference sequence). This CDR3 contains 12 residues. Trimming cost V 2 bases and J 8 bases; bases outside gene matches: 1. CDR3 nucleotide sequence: TGTGCCTGGAGTCGACTAGCGGATGAGCAGTTCTTC. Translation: CAWSRLADEQFF.

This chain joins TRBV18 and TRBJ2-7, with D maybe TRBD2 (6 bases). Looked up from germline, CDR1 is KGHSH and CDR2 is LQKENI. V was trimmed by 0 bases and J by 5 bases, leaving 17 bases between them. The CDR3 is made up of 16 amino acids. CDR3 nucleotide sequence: TGTGCCAGCTCACCACCGGCCGGGGGAGCGCCCCACGAGCAGTACTTC. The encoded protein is CASSPPAGGAPHEQYF.

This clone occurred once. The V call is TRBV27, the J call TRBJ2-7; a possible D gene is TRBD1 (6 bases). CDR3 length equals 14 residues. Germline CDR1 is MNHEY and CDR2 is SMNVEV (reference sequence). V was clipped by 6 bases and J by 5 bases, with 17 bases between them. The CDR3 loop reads CASSLFGRGDEQYF. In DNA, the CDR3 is TGTGCCAGCAGCCTTTTCGGCAGGGGAGACGAGCAGTACTTC.

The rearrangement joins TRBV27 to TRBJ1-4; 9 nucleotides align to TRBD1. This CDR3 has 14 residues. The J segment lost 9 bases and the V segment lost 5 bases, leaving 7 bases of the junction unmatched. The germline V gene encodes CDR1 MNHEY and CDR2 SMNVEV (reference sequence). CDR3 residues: CASSPGGQGKKLFF. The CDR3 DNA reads TGTGCCAGCAGTCCAGGAGGACAGGGGAAAAAACTGTTTTTT.

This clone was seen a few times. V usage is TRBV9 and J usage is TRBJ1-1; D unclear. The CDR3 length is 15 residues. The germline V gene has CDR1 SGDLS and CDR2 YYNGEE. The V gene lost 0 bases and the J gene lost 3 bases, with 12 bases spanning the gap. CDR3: CASSVVATLDTEAFF. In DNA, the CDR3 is TGTGCCAGCAGCGTAGTCGCCACTTTGGACACTGAAGCTTTCTTT.

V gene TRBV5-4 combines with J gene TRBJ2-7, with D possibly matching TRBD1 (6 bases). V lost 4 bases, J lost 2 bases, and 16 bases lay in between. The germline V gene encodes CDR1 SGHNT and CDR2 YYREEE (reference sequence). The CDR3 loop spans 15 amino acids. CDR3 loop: CASSLNQGSPYEQYF. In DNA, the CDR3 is TGTGCCAGCAGCCTGAACCAGGGGTCCCCCTACGAGCAGTACTTC.

The chain's CDR3 is CASSPQGGANYGYTF. For the CDR3, the DNA is TGTGCCAGCTCACCACAGGGGGGGGCTAACTATGGCTACACCTTC. The V call is TRBV18, the J call TRBJ1-2; the D gene is possibly TRBD1 (6 bases). V dropped 1 base and J dropped 0 bases, with 9 bases sitting between them. The CDR3 totals 15 residues. Germline-derived CDR1 and CDR2 are KGHSH and LQKENI.

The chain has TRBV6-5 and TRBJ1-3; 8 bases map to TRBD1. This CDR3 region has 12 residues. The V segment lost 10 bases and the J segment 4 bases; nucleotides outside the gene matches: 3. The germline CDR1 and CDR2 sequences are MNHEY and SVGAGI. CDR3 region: CATTGGGNTIYF. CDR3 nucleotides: TGTGCCACCACAGGGGGAGGAAACACCATATATTTT.

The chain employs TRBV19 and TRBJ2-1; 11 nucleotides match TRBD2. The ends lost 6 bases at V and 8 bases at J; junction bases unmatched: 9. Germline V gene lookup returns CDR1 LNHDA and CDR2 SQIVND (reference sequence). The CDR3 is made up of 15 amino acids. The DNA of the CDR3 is TGTGCCAGTAGGCCTAAGACTAGCGGGAAGGATGAGCAGTTCTTC. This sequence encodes CASRPKTSGKDEQFF. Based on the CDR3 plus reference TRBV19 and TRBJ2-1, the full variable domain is DGGITQSPKYLFRKEGQNVTLSCEQNLNHDAMYWYRQDPGQGLRLIYYSQIVNDFQKGDIAEGYSVSREKKESFPLTVTSAQKNPTAFYLCASRPKTSGKDEQFFGPGTRLTVL.

The CDR3 DNA sequence: TGTGCCAGCAGCCCCGGAGGTAATGAGCAGTTCTTC. Protein sequence: CASSPGGNEQFF. V is TRBV5-4 and J is TRBJ2-1, with D possibly matching TRBD2 (5 bases). This CDR3 is built from 12 residues. The germline CDR1 and CDR2 sequences are SGHNT and YYREEE (reference sequence). V lost 4 bases to trimming and J lost 7 bases, with 9 bases between them.

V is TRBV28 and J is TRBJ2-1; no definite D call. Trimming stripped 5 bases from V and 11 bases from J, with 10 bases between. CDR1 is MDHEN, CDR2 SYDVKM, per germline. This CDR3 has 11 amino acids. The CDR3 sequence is CASSLPDKQFF. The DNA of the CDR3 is TGTGCCAGCAGTCTACCAGACAAGCAGTTCTTC.

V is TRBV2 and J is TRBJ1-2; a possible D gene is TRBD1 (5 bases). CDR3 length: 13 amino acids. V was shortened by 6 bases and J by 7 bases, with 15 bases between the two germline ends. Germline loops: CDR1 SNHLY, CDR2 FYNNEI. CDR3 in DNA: TGTGCCAGCAGCGCGGGACGGTGGCCTGGCTACACCTTC. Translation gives CASSAGRWPGYTF.

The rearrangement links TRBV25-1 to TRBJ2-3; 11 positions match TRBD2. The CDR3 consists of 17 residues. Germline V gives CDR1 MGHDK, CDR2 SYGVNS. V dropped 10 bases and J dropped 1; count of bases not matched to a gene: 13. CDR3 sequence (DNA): TGTGCCACCCGCTCCCCGGGACTAGCGGCCCGCACAGATACGCAGTATTTT. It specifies CATRSPGLAARTDTQYF.

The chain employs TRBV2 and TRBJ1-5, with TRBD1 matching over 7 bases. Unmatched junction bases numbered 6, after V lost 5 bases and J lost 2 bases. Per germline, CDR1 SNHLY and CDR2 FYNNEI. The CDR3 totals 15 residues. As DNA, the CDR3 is TGTGCCAGCAGTATAACAGGGGATGGCAATCAGCCCCAGCATTTT. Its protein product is CASSITGDGNQPQHF.

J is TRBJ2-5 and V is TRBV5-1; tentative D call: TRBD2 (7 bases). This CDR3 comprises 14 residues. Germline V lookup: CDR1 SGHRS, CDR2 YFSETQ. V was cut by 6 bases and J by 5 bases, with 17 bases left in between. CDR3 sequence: CASTVGGAGETQYF. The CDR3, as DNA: TGCGCCAGCACCGTTGGGGGGGCAGGGGAGACCCAGTACTTC.

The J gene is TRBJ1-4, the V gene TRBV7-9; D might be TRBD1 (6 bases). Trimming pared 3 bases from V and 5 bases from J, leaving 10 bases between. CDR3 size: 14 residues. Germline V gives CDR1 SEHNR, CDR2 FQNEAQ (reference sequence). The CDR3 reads CASSFQDRNEKLFF. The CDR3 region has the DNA TGTGCCAGCAGCTTCCAGGACAGAAATGAAAAACTGTTTTTT.

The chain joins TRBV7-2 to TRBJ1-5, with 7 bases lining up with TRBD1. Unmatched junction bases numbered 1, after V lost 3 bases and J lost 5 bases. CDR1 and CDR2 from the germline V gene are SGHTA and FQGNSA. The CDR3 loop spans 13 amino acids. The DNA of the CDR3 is TGTGCCAGCAGCTTCACAGGGGATCAGCCCCAGCATTTT. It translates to CASSFTGDQPQHF.

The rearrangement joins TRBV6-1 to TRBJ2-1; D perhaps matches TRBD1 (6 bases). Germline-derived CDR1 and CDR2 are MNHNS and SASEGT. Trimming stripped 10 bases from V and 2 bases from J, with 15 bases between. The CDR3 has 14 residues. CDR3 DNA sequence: TGTGCCACCTTTGGACAGAGGCCCTACAATGAGCAGTTCTTC. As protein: CATFGQRPYNEQFF.

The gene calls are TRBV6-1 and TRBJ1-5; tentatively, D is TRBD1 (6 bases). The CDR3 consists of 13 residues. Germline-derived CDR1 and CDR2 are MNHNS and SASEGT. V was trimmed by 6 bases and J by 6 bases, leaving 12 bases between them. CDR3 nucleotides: TGTGCCAGCAGAACAGGGACCCCTCAGCCCCAGCATTTT. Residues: CASRTGTPQPQHF.

The CDR3 spells CASSLTAGGSQYF. The CDR3 DNA is TGTGCCAGCAGCTTAACAGCGGGGGGGTCCCAGTACTTC. The J gene is TRBJ2-5, the V gene TRBV7-3, with 10 positions matching TRBD2. V dropped 0 bases and J dropped 9; count of bases not matched to a gene: 1. CDR3 length: 13 residues. CDR1 and CDR2 from the germline V gene are SGHTA and FQGTGA.

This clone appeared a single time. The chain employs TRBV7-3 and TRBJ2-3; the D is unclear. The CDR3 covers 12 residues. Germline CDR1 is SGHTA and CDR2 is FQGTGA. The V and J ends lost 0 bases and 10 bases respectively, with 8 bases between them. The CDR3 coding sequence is TGTGCCAGCAGCTTAACCCTGTGGCCGCAGTATTTT. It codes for CASSLTLWPQYF.

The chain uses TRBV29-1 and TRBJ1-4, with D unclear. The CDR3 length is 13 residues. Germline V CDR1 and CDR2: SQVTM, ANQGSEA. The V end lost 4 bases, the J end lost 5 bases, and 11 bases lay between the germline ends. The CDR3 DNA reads TGCAGCGTTGGCGGGGTGCTCAATGAAAAACTGTTTTTT. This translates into CSVGGVLNEKLFF. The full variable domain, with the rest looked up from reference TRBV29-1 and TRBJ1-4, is SAVISQKPSRDICQRGTSLTIQCQVDSQVTMMFWYRQQPGQSLTLIATANQGSEATYESGFVIDKFPISRPNLTFSTLTVSNMSPEDSSIYLCSVGGVLNEKLFFGSGTQLSVL.

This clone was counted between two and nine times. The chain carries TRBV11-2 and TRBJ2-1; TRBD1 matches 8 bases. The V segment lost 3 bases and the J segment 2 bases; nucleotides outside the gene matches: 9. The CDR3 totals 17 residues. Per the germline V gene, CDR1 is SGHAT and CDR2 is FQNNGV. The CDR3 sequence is CASSFPIDRGPYNEQFF. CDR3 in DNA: TGTGCCAGCAGCTTTCCGATTGACAGGGGCCCCTACAATGAGCAGTTCTTC.

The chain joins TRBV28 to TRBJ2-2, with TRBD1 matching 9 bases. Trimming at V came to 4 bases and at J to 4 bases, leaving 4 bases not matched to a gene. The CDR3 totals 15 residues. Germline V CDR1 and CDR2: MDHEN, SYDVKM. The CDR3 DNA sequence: TGTGCCAGCAGTTCAACAGGGGGCCCCACCGGGGAGCTGTTTTTT. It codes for CASSSTGGPTGELFF.

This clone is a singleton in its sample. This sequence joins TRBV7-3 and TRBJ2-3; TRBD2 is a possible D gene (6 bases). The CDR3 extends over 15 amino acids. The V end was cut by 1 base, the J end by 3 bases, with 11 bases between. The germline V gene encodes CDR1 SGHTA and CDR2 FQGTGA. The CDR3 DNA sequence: TGTGCCAGCAGCTTAATGGGGACTTCTACAGATACGCAGTATTTT. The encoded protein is CASSLMGTSTDTQYF. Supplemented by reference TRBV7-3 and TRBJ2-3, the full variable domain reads GAGVSQTPSNKVTEKGKYVELRCDPISGHTALYWYRQSLGQGPEFLIYFQGTGAADDSGLPNDRFFAVRPEGSVSTLKIQRTERGDSAVYLCASSLMGTSTDTQYFGPGTRLTVL.

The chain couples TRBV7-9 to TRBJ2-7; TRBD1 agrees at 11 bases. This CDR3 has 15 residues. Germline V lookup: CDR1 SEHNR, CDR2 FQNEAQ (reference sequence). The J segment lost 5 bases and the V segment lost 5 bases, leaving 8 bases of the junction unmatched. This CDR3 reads CASSPSKDRGHEQYF. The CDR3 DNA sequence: TGTGCCAGCAGCCCTTCGAAGGACAGGGGGCACGAGCAGTACTTC. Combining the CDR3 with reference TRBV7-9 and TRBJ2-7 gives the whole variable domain DTGVSQNPRHKITKRGQNVTFRCDPISEHNRLYWYRQTLGQGPEFLTYFQNEAQLEKSRLLSDRFSAERPKGSFSTLEIQRTEQGDSAMYLCASSPSKDRGHEQYFGPGTRLTVT.